This T cell receptor delta chain was obtained from a study of γδ T cells in repeated Plasmodium falciparum infection. At the level of the study: Four controlled malaria infections with P. falciparum NF54 spanned roughly 97 weeks.

TCRdb reanalysed the multiplex PCR reads with CATT. The table includes over 45,000 delta-chain clones, about 1.5% detected once. Turning to this clone: As yet, its antigen is unknown. A single base is all that separates this from a far larger clone, so a read error is likely. In the same sample, other DNA sequences code for this CDR3.

Germline V gene data show CDR1 as TSWWSYY and CDR2 as QGS. CDR3 size: 19 residues. Bulk repertoires came from Vgamma9/Vdelta2+ or Vdelta2-negative gammadelta T cells flow-sorted from PBMC. Whole-study results and caveats: In Vdelta2-negative, largely Vdelta1+, gammadelta repertoires, repeated controlled infections appeared to drive clonal selection waves. Vgamma9/Vdelta2+ T cells showed a stable polyclonal repertoire with shared TCRgamma sequences.

J is TRDJ1 and V is TRDV1; 8 nucleotides align to TRDD3. Sequencing was done on a sample of gamma-delta T cells from blood. The sequence came from a pool of human donors (malaria-infected and uninfected, not separated). The CDR3 DNA sequence: TGTGCTCTTGGGGAACTAGTACCTACGGGGGATAAATTAATACGTAAACTCATCTTC. This encodes CALGELVPTGDKLIRKLIF.